The T cell receptor beta chain described here comes from a study of cytotoxic CD8 clonotypes in ibrutinib-treated CLL. About the research overall: There were over nine relapsed/refractory patients and about 14 treatment-naive patients, and under 18 were IGHV unmutated.

TCRdb keeps only in-frame clones here, not all; method: immunoSEQ multiplex PCR. This table holds around 92,000 clones, about 74% found once. This TCR derives from a human donor with chronic lymphocytic leukemia. This specimen was PBMCs, taken after 24 months of ibrutinib treatment.

CDR3 sequence (DNA): TGTGCCAGCAGCGCCTTGAGGGGGCTCTACGAGCAGTACTTC. Its translation: CASSALRGLYEQYF. The J gene is TRBJ2-7, the V gene TRBV7-2; 7 bases agree with TRBD1. V shed 5 bases, J shed 3 bases, and the junction held 7 bases outside the gene matches. The CDR3 totals 14 residues. Germline V gives CDR1 SGHTA, CDR2 FQGNSA.